The 8 T cell receptor beta chains given below trace back to one sample, sequenced in a study of T cells in Graves' hyperthyroidism and ophthalmopathy. The CDR3 regions of TCR beta were amplified from RNA transcripts. A set of HTBI primers served as the primers for a first-round RT-PCR of the TCR CDR3. One entry per CDR3 protein, called by TCRdb with MiXCR from the multiplex PCR reads. The sample records about 700,000 distinct CDR3 sequences, roughly 15% being singletons. Sequenced: blood. All receptors come from a woman aged 18 to 35 with Graves' hyperthyroidism.

This clonotype was recorded at least ten times. This rearrangement joins TRBV5-1 to TRBJ2-7, with 7 bases that match TRBD1. Per germline, CDR1 SGHRS and CDR2 YFSETQ. The CDR3 is made up of 15 amino acids. Germline trimming cut 4 bases from V and 1 base from J; bases unmatched to any gene: 8. The CDR3 is CASSPGDSFSYEQYF. For the CDR3, the DNA is TGCGCCAGCAGCCCCGGGGACAGTTTTTCCTACGAGCAGTACTTC.

This clonotype came up many times. The chain has TRBV5-6 and TRBJ1-1; 8 bases align to TRBD1. Germline loops: CDR1 SGHDT, CDR2 YYEEEE. V lost 1 base, J lost 5 bases, and 7 bases stayed unmatched. The length of the CDR3 is 15 residues. The CDR3 region has the DNA TGTGCCAGCAGCTTGTTTGGACAGGGCAGAACTGAAGCTTTCTTT. Its protein product is CASSLFGQGRTEAFF.

This clonotype has just one count. V is TRBV5-6 and J is TRBJ2-7, with TRBD2 identical over 11 bases. The V gene's germline CDR1 is SGHDT and CDR2 YYEEEE. With 6 bases clipped from V and 3 bases from J, the junction kept 26 bases outside the gene matches. CDR3 length: 21 amino acids. The CDR3 sequence: CASNFRTSGLAVDGGSYEQYF. The CDR3 nucleotides read TGTGCCAGCAACTTCCGGACTTCGGGACTAGCGGTCGATGGCGGGAGCTACGAGCAGTACTTC.

The chain carries TRBV6-1 and TRBJ2-7, with 11 bases aligning to TRBD1. This CDR3 comprises 14 residues. Germline CDR1 and CDR2: MNHNS and SASEGT. Trimming cost V 7 bases and J 2 bases; bases outside gene matches: 4. CDR3 sequence: CASKPDRGPYEQYF. The CDR3 region has the DNA TGTGCCAGCAAGCCGGACAGGGGGCCCTACGAGCAGTACTTC.

This clonotype has a count of ten or more. The chain uses TRBV7-2 and TRBJ2-7, with D possibly matching TRBD1 (5 bases). Trimming removed 7 bases at V and 2 bases at J, with 18 bases between. The CDR3 is 15 amino acids. Germline CDR1 SGHTA, CDR2 FQGNSA. CDR3 amino acids: CASNRGQGITYEQYF. The CDR3 region has the DNA TGTGCCAGCAACCGTGGGCAGGGAATCACCTACGAGCAGTACTTC.

This clonotype has only a few counts. The rearrangement uses TRBV7-9 and TRBJ2-5; 8 bases fit TRBD2. This CDR3 spans 14 amino acids. The V and J ends lost 6 bases and 2 bases, in that order; junction bases with no gene match: 5. The germline V gene has CDR1 SEHNR and CDR2 FQNEAQ (reference sequence). CDR3 loop: CASRILAAQETQYF. CDR3 nucleotides: TGTGCCAGCAGAATACTAGCGGCTCAAGAGACCCAGTACTTC.

This clonotype was recorded at least ten times. This chain uses TRBV30 with TRBJ1-5; D remains ambiguous. V lost 2 bases and J 5 bases, leaving 7 bases between the germline ends. CDR1 is GTSNPN, CDR2 SVGIG, per germline (reference sequence). This CDR3 comprises 12 residues. DNA for the CDR3: TGTGCCTGGAGTTTCAGTGATCAGCCCCAGCATTTT. Amino acid sequence: CAWSFSDQPQHF. Drawing the rest from reference TRBV30 and TRBJ1-5, the complete variable domain is SQTIHQWPATLVQPVGSPLSLECTVEGTSNPNLYWYRQAAGRGLQLLFYSVGIGQISSEVPQNLSASRPQDRQFILSSKKLLLSDSGFYLCAWSFSDQPQHFGDGTRLSIL.

The table lists this clonotype with a few counts. V is TRBV15 and J is TRBJ2-5; 11 positions match TRBD2. The germline CDR1 and CDR2 sequences are LNHNV and YYDKDF (reference sequence). V was pared by 0 bases and J by 6 bases, with 6 bases of the junction left unmatched. The CDR3 contains 16 residues. Written as DNA, the CDR3 is TGTGCCACCAGCAGAGAGGCTAGCGGGGGGCTAAAGACCCAGTACTTC. Protein product: CATSREASGGLKTQYF.